This T cell receptor (beta chain) is from a study of T cells in localized non-small cell lung cancer. The V segment lost 0 bases and the J segment 3 bases; nucleotides outside the gene matches: 5. The CDR3 is 16 residues long. Germline CDR1 and CDR2: SGHNT and YYREEE (reference sequence). Assay: immunoSEQ multiplex PCR; the TCRdb copy retains only in-frame clones and omits some. The sample lists roughly 38,000 clones; roughly 90% were seen once. Here the sequenced sample was peripheral blood, taken before any cancer treatment. The chain uses TRBV5-4 and TRBJ2-1; 8 positions agree with TRBD2. The clonotype was recovered from a female donor older than 55 with stage I squamous cell lung carcinoma. The CDR3 DNA reads as TGTGCCAGCAGCTTGGCGGGAGGGATAAACTACAATGAGCAGTTCTTC. Its translation: CASSLAGGINYNEQFF. The entire variable domain, with the rest obtained from reference TRBV5-4 and TRBJ2-1, is as follows: ETGVTQSPTHLIKTRGQQVTLRCSSQSGHNTVSWYQQALGQGPQFIFQYYREEENGRGNFPPRFSGLQFPNYSSELNVNALELDDSALYLCASSLAGGINYNEQFFGPGTRLTVL.